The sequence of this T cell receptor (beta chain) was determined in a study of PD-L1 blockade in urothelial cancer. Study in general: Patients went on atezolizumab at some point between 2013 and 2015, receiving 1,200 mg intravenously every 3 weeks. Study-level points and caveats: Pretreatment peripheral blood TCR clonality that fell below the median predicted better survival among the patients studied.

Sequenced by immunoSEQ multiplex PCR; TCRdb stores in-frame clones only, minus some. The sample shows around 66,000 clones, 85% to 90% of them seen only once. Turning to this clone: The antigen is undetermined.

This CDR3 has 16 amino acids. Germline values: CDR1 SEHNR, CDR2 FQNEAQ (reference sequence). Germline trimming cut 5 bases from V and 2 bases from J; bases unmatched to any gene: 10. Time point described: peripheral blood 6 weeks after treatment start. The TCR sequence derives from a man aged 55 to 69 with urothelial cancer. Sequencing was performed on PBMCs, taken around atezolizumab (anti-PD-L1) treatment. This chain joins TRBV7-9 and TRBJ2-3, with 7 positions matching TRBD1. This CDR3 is CASSERWDSPTDTQYF. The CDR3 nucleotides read TGTGCCAGCAGCGAACGATGGGACAGCCCCACAGATACGCAGTATTTT.